This T cell receptor (beta chain) originates from a study of cytomegalovirus exposure and HLA in healthy donors. Turning to the study itself: Some 77 million unique TCRs from HLA-typed donors were held in an early release of data.

With regard to this clone: Its antigen is unknown.

Study-level results: Reportedly, a later analysis found an Asian-associated ancestry cluster had fewer N-insertions than the roughly 700-donor mean. Confirmation was obtained in vitro that a few CMV-associated chains are specific for CMV antigens.

As for the donors, each was a healthy bone marrow donor. Trimming shortened V by 5 bases and J by 5 bases, and 13 bases separated the two germline ends. The CDR3 extends over 13 amino acids. Germline loops: CDR1 MNHNS, CDR2 SASEGT. With 60 Vbeta and 13 Jbeta primers, the PCR was carried out. Only in-frame clones appear in the TCRdb table, and some are missing; sequencing was by immunoSEQ multiplex PCR. The profile covers 250,000 to 350,000 clones, with roughly 88% appearing a single time and around 4.2% taken by the ten largest. The sequence came from a man in his forties in good health and CMV-seropositive. Sequenced: PBMCs. The chain has TRBV6-1 and TRBJ2-7, with a weak D call TRBD1 (6 bases). CDR3 loop: CASSSHRDHEQYF. The CDR3 DNA sequence: TGTGCCAGCAGTAGTCACAGGGACCACGAGCAGTACTTC.